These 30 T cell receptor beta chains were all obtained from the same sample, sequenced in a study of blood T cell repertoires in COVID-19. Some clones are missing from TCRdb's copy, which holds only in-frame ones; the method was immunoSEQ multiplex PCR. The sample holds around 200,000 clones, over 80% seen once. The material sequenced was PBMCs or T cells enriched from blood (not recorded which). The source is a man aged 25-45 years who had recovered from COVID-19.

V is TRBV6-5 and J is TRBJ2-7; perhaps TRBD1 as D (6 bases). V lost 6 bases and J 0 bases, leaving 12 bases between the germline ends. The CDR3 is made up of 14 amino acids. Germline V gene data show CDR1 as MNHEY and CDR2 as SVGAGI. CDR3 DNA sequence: TGTGCCAGCAGAGCGGCAGGGGTCTCCTACGAGCAGTACTTC. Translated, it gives CASRAAGVSYEQYF.

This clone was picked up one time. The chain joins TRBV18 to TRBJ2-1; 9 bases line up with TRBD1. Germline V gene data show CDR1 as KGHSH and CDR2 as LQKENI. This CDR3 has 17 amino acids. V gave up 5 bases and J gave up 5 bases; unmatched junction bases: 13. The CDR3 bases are TGTGCCAGCTCATCACAGGGGGCGGTGGCACGACACAATGAGCAGTTCTTC. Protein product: CASSSQGAVARHNEQFF.

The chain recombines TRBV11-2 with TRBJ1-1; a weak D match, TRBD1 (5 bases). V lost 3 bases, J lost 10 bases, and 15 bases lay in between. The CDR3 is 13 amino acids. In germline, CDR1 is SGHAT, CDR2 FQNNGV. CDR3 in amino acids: CASSFWGEDGAFF. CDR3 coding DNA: TGTGCCAGCAGCTTTTGGGGGGAAGACGGAGCTTTCTTT.

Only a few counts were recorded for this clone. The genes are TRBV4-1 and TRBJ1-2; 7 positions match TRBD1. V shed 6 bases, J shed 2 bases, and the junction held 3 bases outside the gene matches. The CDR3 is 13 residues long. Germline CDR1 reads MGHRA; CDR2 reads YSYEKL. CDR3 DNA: TGCGCCAGCAGGGAGGGACAGAACTATGGCTACACCTTC. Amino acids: CASREGQNYGYTF.

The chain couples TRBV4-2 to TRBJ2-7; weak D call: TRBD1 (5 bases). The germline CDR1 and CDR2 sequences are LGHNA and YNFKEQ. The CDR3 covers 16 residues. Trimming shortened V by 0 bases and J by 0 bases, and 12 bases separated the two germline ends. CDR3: CASSQDSWQGSYEQYF. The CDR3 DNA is TGTGCCAGCAGCCAAGATTCTTGGCAGGGCTCCTACGAGCAGTACTTC.

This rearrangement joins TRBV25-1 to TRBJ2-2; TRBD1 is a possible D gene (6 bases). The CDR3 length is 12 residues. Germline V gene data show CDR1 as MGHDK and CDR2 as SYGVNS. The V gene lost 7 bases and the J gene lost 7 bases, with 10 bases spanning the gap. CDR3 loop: CASTQGNGELFF. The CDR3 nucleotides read TGTGCCAGCACCCAGGGGAACGGGGAGCTGTTTTTT.

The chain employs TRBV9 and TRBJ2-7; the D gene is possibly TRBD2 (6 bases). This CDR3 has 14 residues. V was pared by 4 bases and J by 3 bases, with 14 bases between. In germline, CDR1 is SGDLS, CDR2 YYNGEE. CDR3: CASSLDGGDYEQYF. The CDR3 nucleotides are TGTGCCAGCAGCCTAGACGGAGGGGACTACGAGCAGTACTTC. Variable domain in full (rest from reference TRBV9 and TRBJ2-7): DSGVTQTPKHLITATGQRVTLRCSPRSGDLSVYWYQQSLDQGLQFLIQYYNGEERAKGNILERFSAQQFPDLHSELNLSSLELGDSALYFCASSLDGGDYEQYFGPGTRLTVT.

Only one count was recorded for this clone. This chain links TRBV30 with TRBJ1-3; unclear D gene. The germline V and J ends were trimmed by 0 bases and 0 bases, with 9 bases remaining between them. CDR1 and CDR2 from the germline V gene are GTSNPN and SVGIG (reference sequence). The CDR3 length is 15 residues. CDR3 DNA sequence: TGTGCCTGGAGTGTAGCGCTTGGCTCTGGAAACACCATATATTTT. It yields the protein CAWSVALGSGNTIYF.

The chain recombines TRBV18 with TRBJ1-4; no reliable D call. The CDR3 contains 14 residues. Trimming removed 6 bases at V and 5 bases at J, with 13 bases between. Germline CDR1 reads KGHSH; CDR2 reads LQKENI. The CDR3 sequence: CASSRTRGNEKLFF. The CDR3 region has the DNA TGTGCCAGCTCGCGGACTCGGGGAAATGAAAAACTGTTTTTT.

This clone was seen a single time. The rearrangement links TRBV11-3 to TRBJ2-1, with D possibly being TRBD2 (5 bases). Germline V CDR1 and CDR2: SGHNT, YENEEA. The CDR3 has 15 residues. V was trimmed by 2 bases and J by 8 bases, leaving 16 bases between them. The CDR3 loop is CASSLFSRGGDEQFF. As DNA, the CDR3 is TGTGCCAGCAGCTTATTCTCGCGCGGAGGCGATGAGCAGTTCTTC.

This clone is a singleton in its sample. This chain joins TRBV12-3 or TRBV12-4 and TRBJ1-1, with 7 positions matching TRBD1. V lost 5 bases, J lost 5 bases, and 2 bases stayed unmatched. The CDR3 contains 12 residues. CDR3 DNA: TGTGCCAGCAGTCCGGACAGGACTGAAGCTTTCTTT. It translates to CASSPDRTEAFF.

The CDR3 spells CASRAGTEDSPLHF. Written as DNA, the CDR3 is TGCGCCAGCAGAGCCGGGACAGAGGATTCACCCCTCCACTTT. The chain recombines TRBV10-2 with TRBJ1-6; TRBD1 matches at 7 bases. Trimming at V came to 6 bases and at J to 8 bases, leaving 7 bases not matched to a gene. The CDR3 extends over 14 amino acids. Germline V gives CDR1 WSHSY, CDR2 SAAADI.

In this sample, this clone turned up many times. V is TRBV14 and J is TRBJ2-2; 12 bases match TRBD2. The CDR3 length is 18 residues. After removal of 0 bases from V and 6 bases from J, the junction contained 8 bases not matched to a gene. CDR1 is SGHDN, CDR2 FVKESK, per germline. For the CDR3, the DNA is TGTGCCAGCAGCCAAGAAACGACGCGACTAGCGGGGGCCGGGGAGCTGTTTTTT. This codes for CASSQETTRLAGAGELFF.

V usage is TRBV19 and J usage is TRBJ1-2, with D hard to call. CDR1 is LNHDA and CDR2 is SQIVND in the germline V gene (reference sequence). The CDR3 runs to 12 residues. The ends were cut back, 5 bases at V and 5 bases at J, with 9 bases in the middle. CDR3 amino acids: CASSVRKYGYTF. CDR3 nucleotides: TGTGCCAGTAGTGTGCGAAAGTATGGCTACACCTTC.

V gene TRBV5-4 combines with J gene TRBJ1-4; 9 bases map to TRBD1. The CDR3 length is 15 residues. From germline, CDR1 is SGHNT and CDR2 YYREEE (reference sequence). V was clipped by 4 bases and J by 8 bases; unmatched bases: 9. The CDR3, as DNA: TGTGCCAGCAGCCAACCGACAGGGGGAAGGGAAAAACTGTTTTTT. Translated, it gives CASSQPTGGREKLFF.

The CDR3: CASSGAGRAGDNEQFF. CDR3 sequence (DNA): TGTGCCAGCAGCGGAGCAGGGAGAGCGGGTGACAATGAGCAGTTCTTC. This rearrangement joins TRBV7-9 to TRBJ2-1, with D perhaps TRBD2 (6 bases). Germline lookup yields CDR1 SEHNR and CDR2 FQNEAQ (reference sequence). Trimming took 5 bases from V and 5 from J, leaving 19 bases between them. The CDR3 sequence is 16 residues long.

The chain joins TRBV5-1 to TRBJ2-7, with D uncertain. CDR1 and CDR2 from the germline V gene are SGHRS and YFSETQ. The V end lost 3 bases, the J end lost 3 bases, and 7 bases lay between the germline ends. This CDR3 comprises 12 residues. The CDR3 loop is CASSSDFYEQYF. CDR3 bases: TGCGCCAGCAGCTCCGACTTCTACGAGCAGTACTTC.

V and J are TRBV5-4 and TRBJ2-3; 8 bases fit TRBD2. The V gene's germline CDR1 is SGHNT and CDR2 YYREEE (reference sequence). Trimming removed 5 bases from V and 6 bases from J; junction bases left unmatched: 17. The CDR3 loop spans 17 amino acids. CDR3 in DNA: TGTGCCAGCAGGTCTCCGGGGCGCGGCGCTAGCGGGGATACGCAGTATTTT. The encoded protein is CASRSPGRGASGDTQYF.

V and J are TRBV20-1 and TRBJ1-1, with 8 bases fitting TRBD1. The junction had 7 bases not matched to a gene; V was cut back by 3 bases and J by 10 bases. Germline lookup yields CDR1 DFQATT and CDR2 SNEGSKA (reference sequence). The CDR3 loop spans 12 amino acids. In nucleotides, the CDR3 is TGCAGTGCTAGTGACAGGGGAGTCGGAGCTTTCTTT. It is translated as CSASDRGVGAFF.

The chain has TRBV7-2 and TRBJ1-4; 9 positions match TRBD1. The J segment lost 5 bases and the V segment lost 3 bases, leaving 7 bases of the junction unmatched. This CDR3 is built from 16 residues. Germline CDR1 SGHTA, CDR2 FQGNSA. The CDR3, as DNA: TGTGCCAGCAGCTTCCACAGGGGGCCCATGAATGAAAAACTGTTTTTT. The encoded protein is CASSFHRGPMNEKLFF.

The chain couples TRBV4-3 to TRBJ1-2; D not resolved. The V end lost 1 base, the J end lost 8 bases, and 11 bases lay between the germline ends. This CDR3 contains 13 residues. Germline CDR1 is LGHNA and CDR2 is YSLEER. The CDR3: CASSQAPGVGYTF. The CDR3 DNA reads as TGCGCCAGCAGCCAAGCCCCGGGAGTAGGCTACACCTTC.

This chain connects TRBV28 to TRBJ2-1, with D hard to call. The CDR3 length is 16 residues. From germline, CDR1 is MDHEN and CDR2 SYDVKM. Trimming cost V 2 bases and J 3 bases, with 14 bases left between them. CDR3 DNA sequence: TGTGCCAGCAGTTTAGCCGCTATCAAAATCTACAATGAGCAGTTCTTC. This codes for CASSLAAIKIYNEQFF.

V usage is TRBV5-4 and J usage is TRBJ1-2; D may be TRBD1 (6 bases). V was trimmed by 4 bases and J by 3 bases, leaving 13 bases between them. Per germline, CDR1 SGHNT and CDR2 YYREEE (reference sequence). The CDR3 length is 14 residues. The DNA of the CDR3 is TGTGCCAGCAGCCATGGGGGGGCGGACTATGGCTACACCTTC. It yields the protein CASSHGGADYGYTF.

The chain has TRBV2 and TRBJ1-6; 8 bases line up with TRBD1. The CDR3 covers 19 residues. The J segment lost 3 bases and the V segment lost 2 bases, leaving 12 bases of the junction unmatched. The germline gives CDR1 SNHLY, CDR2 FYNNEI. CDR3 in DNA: TGTGCCAGCAGTGAACGGGGAGCCGGGACAGGAAACTATAATTCACCCCTCCACTTT. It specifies CASSERGAGTGNYNSPLHF.

The CDR3 loop reads CASNPDRGSYEQYF. As DNA, the CDR3 is TGTGCCAGCAACCCGGACAGGGGATCCTACGAGCAGTACTTC. The chain is built from TRBV2 and TRBJ2-7; 9 nucleotides match TRBD1. The CDR3 consists of 14 residues. Germline lookup yields CDR1 SNHLY and CDR2 FYNNEI. V lost 7 bases and J lost 1; bases outside the gene matches: 5.

CDR3 DNA: TGTGCCAGCTCACCAAGGGGCGGGACCACCTACAATGAGCAGTTCTTC. Translated: CASSPRGGTTYNEQFF. The chain combines TRBV18 with TRBJ2-1, with TRBD2 as a possible D gene (6 bases). Germline V gene lookup returns CDR1 KGHSH and CDR2 LQKENI. The CDR3 extends over 16 amino acids. Trimming removed 2 bases at V and 2 bases at J, with 13 bases between.

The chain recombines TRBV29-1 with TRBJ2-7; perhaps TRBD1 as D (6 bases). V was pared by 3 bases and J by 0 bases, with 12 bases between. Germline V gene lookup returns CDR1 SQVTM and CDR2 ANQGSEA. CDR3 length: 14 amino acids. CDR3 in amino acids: CSVDVLGGSYEQYF. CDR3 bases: TGCAGCGTTGATGTTTTAGGGGGCTCCTACGAGCAGTACTTC.

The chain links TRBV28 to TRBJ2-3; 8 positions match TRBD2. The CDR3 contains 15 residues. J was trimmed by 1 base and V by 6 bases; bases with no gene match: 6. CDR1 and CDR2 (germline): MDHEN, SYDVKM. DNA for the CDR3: TGTGCCAGCAGAATGAGCGGGAGTGGCACAGATACGCAGTATTTT. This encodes CASRMSGSGTDTQYF.

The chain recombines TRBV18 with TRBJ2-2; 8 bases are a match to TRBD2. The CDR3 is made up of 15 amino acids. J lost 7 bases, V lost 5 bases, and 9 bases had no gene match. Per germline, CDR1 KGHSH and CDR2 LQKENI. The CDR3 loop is CASSGTSGRYGELFF. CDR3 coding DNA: TGTGCCAGCTCAGGCACTAGCGGACGGTACGGGGAGCTGTTTTTT.

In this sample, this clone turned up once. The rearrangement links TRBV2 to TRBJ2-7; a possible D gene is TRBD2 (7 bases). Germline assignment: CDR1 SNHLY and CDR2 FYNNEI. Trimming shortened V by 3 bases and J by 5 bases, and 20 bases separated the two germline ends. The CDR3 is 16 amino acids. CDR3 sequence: CASSDEGGGLGHEQYF. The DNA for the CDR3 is TGTGCCAGCAGTGATGAGGGCGGGGGCCTCGGTCACGAGCAGTACTTC.